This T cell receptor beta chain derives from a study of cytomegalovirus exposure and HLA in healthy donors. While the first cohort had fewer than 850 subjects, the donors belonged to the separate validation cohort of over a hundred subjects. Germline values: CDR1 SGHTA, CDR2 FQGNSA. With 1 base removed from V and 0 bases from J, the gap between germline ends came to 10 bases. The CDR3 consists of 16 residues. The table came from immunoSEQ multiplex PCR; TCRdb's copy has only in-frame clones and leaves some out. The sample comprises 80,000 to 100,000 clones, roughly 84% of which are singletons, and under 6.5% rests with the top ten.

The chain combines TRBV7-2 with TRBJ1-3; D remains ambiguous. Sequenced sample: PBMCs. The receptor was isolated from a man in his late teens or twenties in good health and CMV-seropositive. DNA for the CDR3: TGTGCCAGCAGCTTAGTTGGGCAGCTCTCTGGAAACACCATATATTTT. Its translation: CASSLVGQLSGNTIYF.